This T cell receptor (beta chain) stems from a study of OX40 agonist ivuxolimab in advanced cancers. Whole-study context: The study treated patients with ivuxolimab, an agonistic anti-OX40 (CD134) antibody. Earlier anti-PD-1, anti-PD-L1 or anti-CTLA-4 therapy was permitted; about 39% had received some. Study outcomes and limitations: By week 6 at 0.1 to 3.0 mg/kg, blood CD4+ and CD8+ T cells had expanded clonally.

Notes on this clone: No antigen is known for it.

Sequencing was performed with immunoSEQ multiplex PCR; in TCRdb, only in-frame clones are kept and a portion is missing. The repertoire holds 98,000 or so clones, about 88% seen once, with about 0.82% in the top ten. Autoimmune disease history or systemic immunosuppression was exclusionary. This CDR3 is built from 14 residues. Trimming took 3 bases from V and 6 from J, leaving 13 bases between them. Germline CDR1 reads SGHAT; CDR2 reads FQNNGV. The sample consisted of CD4+ or CD8+ T cells sorted from blood, taken in a trial of the OX40 agonist ivuxolimab. This clonotype was sampled from an adult with an advanced solid tumor such as melanoma, head and neck, liver or kidney cancer. The rearrangement links TRBV11-2 to TRBJ2-3; no firm D call. The CDR3 bases are TGTGCCAGCAGCTTGCGACCTATACGGGATACGCAGTATTTT. Translating gives CASSLRPIRDTQYF.